The source of this T cell receptor beta chain is a study of blood T cell repertoires in COVID-19. Study summary: T cells, B-cell-depleted T cells, or PBMCs supplied cDNA or gDNA.

The CDR3 contains 16 residues. Authors' data handling: Cell counts per sample came from amplifying reference gene primers. Produced via immunoSEQ multiplex PCR; TCRdb's table is partial and in-frame only. The V and J calls and the clone size are those of that table, but D and trimming were determined from the DNA. The repertoire holds 150,000 to 200,000 clones, with roughly 91% as singletons. The sequenced sample was peripheral blood. This TCR was sampled from a human donor in a cohort sampled during active COVID-19. The J gene is TRBJ1-3, the V gene TRBV21-1. TRBV21-1 is designated a pseudogene. CDR3: CASSYPRRLSGNTIYF. DNA for the CDR3: TGTGCCAGCAGCTACCCGAGGAGACTCTCTGGAAACACCATATATTTT.